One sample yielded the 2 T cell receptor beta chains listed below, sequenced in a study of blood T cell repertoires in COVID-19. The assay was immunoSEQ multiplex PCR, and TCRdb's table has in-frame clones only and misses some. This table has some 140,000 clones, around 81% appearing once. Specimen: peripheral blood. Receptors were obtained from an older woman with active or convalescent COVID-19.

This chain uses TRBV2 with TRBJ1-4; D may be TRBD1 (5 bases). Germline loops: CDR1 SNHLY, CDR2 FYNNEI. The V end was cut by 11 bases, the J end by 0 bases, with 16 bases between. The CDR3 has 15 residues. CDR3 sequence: CAGRGQGSTNEKLFF. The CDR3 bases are TGTGCCGGGAGGGGTCAAGGGTCAACTAATGAAAAACTGTTTTTT.

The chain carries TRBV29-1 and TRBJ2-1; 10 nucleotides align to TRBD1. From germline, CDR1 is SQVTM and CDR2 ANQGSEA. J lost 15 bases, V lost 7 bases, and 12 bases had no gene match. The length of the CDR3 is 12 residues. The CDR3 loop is CSAGAGTGVSFF. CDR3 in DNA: TGCAGCGCTGGGGCCGGGACAGGGGTTTCGTTCTTC.